This T cell receptor beta chain was observed in a study of T cells in Graves' hyperthyroidism and ophthalmopathy. Whole-study results and caveats: Blood held most thyroid clonotypes expanded above 0.001 frequency.

With a duration under 2 months, the hyperthyroidism was newly diagnosed in patients aged 18 to 65. Diagnoses rested on clinical symptoms, serum thyroxine and TRAb, thyroid ultrasound and orbital computed tomography. Amplification yielded TCR beta CDR3 regions, with RNA transcripts as the source. During a first-round RT-PCR of the TCR CDR3, the HTBI primer set was used. TCRdb independently ran MiXCR on the multiplex PCR reads; one entry per CDR3 protein. The table has tens of thousands of distinct CDR3 sequences, around 45% seen once; the top ten hold 32%. This clonotype has ten or more counts. Its antigen remains unidentified. Source material: peripheral blood or thyroid tissue (not recorded which). This sequence originates from a woman aged 50 to 60 with Graves' hyperthyroidism.

This chain's CDR3 is CASSPKDSYGYTF. The CDR3 bases are TGTGCCAGTAGTCCAAAGGATAGCTATGGCTACACCTTC. This chain connects TRBV19 to TRBJ1-2; D ambiguous. The CDR3 is 13 residues long. The germline V and J ends were trimmed by 5 bases and 4 bases, with 11 bases remaining between them. CDR1 and CDR2 from the germline V gene are LNHDA and SQIVND (reference sequence).